The 26 T cell receptor beta chains given below trace back to one sample, sequenced in a study of control samples from healthy donors and cancer patients. Repertoires were generated with immunoSEQ multiplex PCR, while TCRdb's copy carries only in-frame clones and drops some. The table records about 160,000 clones, just over 95% of them present only once. Sequencing was done on a sample of blood. The source is a woman aged 25 to 39 in good health.

The gene calls are TRBV5-6 and TRBJ2-1; no firm D call. Between the trimmed V and J ends, which lost 2 bases and 6 bases, there was a span of 9 bases. Germline CDR1 SGHDT, CDR2 YYEEEE. The CDR3 totals 13 residues. The CDR3 protein is CASSFPIPNEQFF. The DNA for the CDR3 is TGTGCCAGCAGCTTCCCTATCCCCAATGAGCAGTTCTTC.

The chain couples TRBV5-4 to TRBJ1-1, with D unclear. Trimming took off 3 bases at V and 0 bases at J, with 12 bases between the two ends. CDR3 length equals 15 residues. Germline lookup yields CDR1 SGHNT and CDR2 YYREEE (reference sequence). CDR3 in DNA: TGTGCCAGCAGCTCGTCCGGGATCATGAACACTGAAGCTTTCTTT. Amino acid sequence: CASSSSGIMNTEAFF.

For this clone: One end of the junction fails to match germline, which may point to a read error. V usage is TRBV14 and J usage is TRBJ2-7; 7 bases agree with TRBD2. This CDR3 contains 15 residues. The germline gives CDR1 SGHDN, CDR2 FVKESK. The CDR3 loop is CARSPLPSGTYEQYF. The CDR3 DNA reads as TGTGCCCGCAGCCCCCTCCCTAGCGGTACGTACGAGCAGTACTTC.

The V call is TRBV13, the J call TRBJ2-3, with 7 bases fitting TRBD2. Trimming cost V 0 bases and J 6 bases; bases outside gene matches: 15. The CDR3 runs 18 residues. The germline V gene encodes CDR1 PRHDT and CDR2 FYEKMQ (reference sequence). Here the CDR3 reads CASSLGGGRAPHTDTQYF. CDR3 sequence (DNA): TGTGCCAGCAGCTTAGGGGGCGGGAGAGCCCCGCACACGGATACGCAGTATTTT.

CDR3 sequence: CASSPMTGDYGYTF. DNA for the CDR3: TGCGCCAGCAGCCCTATGACAGGGGACTATGGCTACACCTTC. J is TRBJ1-2 and V is TRBV5-1; 8 bases fit TRBD1. The CDR3 totals 14 residues. The germline CDR1 and CDR2 sequences are SGHRS and YFSETQ. With 4 bases clipped from V and 3 bases from J, the junction kept 5 bases outside the gene matches.

V and J are TRBV28 and TRBJ1-1; D might be TRBD1 (6 bases). Looked up from germline, CDR1 is MDHEN and CDR2 is SYDVKM. The CDR3 is 15 residues long. V lost 6 bases, J lost 4 bases, and 18 bases lay in between. The CDR3 sequence is CASRQMTGTLTEAFF. CDR3 in DNA: TGTGCCAGCAGGCAAATGACAGGTACCCTCACTGAAGCTTTCTTT. Full variable domain (rest looked up from reference TRBV28 and TRBJ1-1): DVKVTQSSRYLVKRTGEKVFLECVQDMDHENMFWYRQDPGLGLRLIYFSYDVKMKEKGDIPEGYSVSREKKERFSLILESASTNQTSMYLCASRQMTGTLTEAFFGQGTRLTVV.

The V and J genes are TRBV28 and TRBJ1-1, with 8 bases aligning to TRBD1. V was clipped by 8 bases and J by 7 bases; unmatched bases: 12. The CDR3 has 14 amino acids. The germline gives CDR1 MDHEN, CDR2 SYDVKM. CDR3 amino acids: CASQPGQATFEAFF. DNA of the CDR3: TGTGCCAGCCAACCGGGACAGGCAACTTTTGAAGCTTTCTTT.

The chain joins TRBV19 to TRBJ1-5; weak D call: TRBD1 (5 bases). Germline loops: CDR1 LNHDA, CDR2 SQIVND (reference sequence). V gave up 1 base and J gave up 9 bases, with 13 bases separating them. This CDR3 spans 14 amino acids. CDR3 sequence: CASSIGTLISPQHF. In DNA, the CDR3 is TGTGCCAGTAGTATAGGGACACTAATCTCGCCCCAGCATTTT.

The chain couples TRBV7-2 to TRBJ2-7, with 8 bases aligning to TRBD1. J lost 6 bases, V lost 4 bases, and 11 bases had no gene match. The length of the CDR3 is 15 residues. Germline-derived CDR1 and CDR2 are SGHTA and FQGNSA. The CDR3 DNA reads TGTGCCAGCAGCTCCCTTACCGGACAGGGACCCGAGCAGTACTTC. Translating gives CASSSLTGQGPEQYF.

To note about this clone: One end of the junction varies from germline; a read error may be responsible. The chain couples TRBV20-1 to TRBJ1-1; perhaps TRBD1 as D (5 bases). The CDR3 is made up of 8 amino acids. Germline values: CDR1 DFQATT, CDR2 SNEGSKA (reference sequence). CDR3 DNA: TGCAGTGCAGAGGGGCGGGCCTTT. Translating it yields CSAEGRAF.

The chain joins TRBV2 to TRBJ2-3, with 9 bases aligning to TRBD2. The germline gives CDR1 SNHLY, CDR2 FYNNEI. This CDR3 contains 17 residues. The ends lost 6 bases at V and 3 bases at J; junction bases unmatched: 13. Written as DNA, the CDR3 is TGTGCCAGCAGGAAAGTAACCGGGACTAGCTTTACAGATACGCAGTATTTT. Translation gives CASRKVTGTSFTDTQYF.

The rearrangement links TRBV5-6 to TRBJ2-3, with D unclear. V shed 4 bases and J shed 1 base, with 7 bases lying between them. The CDR3 totals 13 residues. CDR1 and CDR2 from the germline V gene are SGHDT and YYEEEE. CDR3 region: CASSLRGTDTQYF. The CDR3, as DNA: TGTGCCAGCAGCCTCCGAGGCACAGATACGCAGTATTTT. Variable domain in full (rest from reference TRBV5-6 and TRBJ2-3): DAGVTQSPTHLIKTRGQQVTLRCSPKSGHDTVSWYQQALGQGPQFIFQYYEEEERQRGNFPDRFSGHQFPNYSSELNVNALLLGDSALYLCASSLRGTDTQYFGPGTRLTVL.

The chain links TRBV30 to TRBJ1-1; 7 bases map to TRBD1. V gave up 8 bases and J gave up 3 bases; unmatched junction bases: 12. The length of the CDR3 is 14 residues. Germline lookup yields CDR1 GTSNPN and CDR2 SVGIG (reference sequence). CDR3 coding DNA: TGTGCCGGGCGGACAGGCCGTCGAGACACTGAAGCTTTCTTT. Protein sequence: CAGRTGRRDTEAFF.

The chain links TRBV9 to TRBJ2-2; tentatively, D is TRBD1 (5 bases). From germline, CDR1 is SGDLS and CDR2 YYNGEE. V was pared by 0 bases and J by 4 bases, with 19 bases between. The CDR3 is 18 residues long. The CDR3 DNA is TGTGCCAGCAGCGTAGGTCCCCCCGGTTGGCAGGGCACCGGGGAGCTGTTTTTT. Translated, it gives CASSVGPPGWQGTGELFF.

The chain uses TRBV6-5 and TRBJ2-5; weak D call: TRBD1 (5 bases). The CDR3 sequence is 14 residues long. The V gene lost 8 bases and the J gene lost 4 bases, with 17 bases spanning the gap. CDR1 MNHEY and CDR2 SVGAGI come from the germline V gene. CDR3 in DNA: TGTGCCAGCCGGCAGGGTTGGGTTGTAGAGACCCAGTACTTC. Its protein product is CASRQGWVVETQYF.

The chain couples TRBV4-1 to TRBJ1-6, with D possibly matching TRBD1 (6 bases). This CDR3 has 15 amino acids. Germline V CDR1 and CDR2: MGHRA, YSYEKL. Trimming stripped 4 bases from V and 9 bases from J, with 16 bases between. The CDR3 sequence: CASSREGQNVSPLHF. The CDR3 DNA reads as TGCGCCAGCAGCCGGGAGGGACAAAACGTTTCACCCCTCCACTTT.

J is TRBJ2-5 and V is TRBV5-4; 7 bases line up with TRBD1. Germline V gene lookup returns CDR1 SGHNT and CDR2 YYREEE (reference sequence). The trim removed 0 bases at V and 4 bases at J, leaving 3 bases unmatched. CDR3 size: 14 residues. The CDR3 DNA follows: TGTGCCAGCAGCTTGGGATCAGGGGGAGAGACCCAGTACTTC. It codes for CASSLGSGGETQYF.

The rearrangement joins TRBV7-9 to TRBJ2-1; no clear D gene. Deletions cut 5 bases from V and 7 bases from J, with 18 bases between. Germline CDR1 reads SEHNR; CDR2 reads FQNEAQ (reference sequence). The CDR3 contains 15 residues. The DNA of the CDR3 is TGTGCCAGCAGCCCTCAAGGGCCCGCGCCGAATGAGCAGTTCTTC. Amino acids: CASSPQGPAPNEQFF.

The chain couples TRBV12-3 or TRBV12-4 to TRBJ2-7; TRBD2 is a possible D gene (6 bases). V lost 8 bases and J 4 bases, leaving 12 bases between the germline ends. The CDR3 totals 12 residues. CDR3 in amino acids: CASGGVIYEQYF. CDR3 bases: TGTGCCAGCGGAGGGGTGATTTACGAGCAGTACTTC.

This rearrangement joins TRBV5-1 to TRBJ1-1, with a tentative D call TRBD1 (6 bases). V lost 3 bases, J lost 4 bases, and 13 bases lay in between. This CDR3 is built from 14 residues. Germline V gives CDR1 SGHRS, CDR2 YFSETQ. The CDR3: CASSWAGGRTEAFF. CDR3 in DNA: TGCGCCAGCAGCTGGGCGGGGGGGCGCACTGAAGCTTTCTTT.

V usage is TRBV6-5 and J usage is TRBJ1-3; the D gene is possibly TRBD1 (5 bases). Germline lookup yields CDR1 MNHEY and CDR2 SVGAGI. V gave up 2 bases and J gave up 2 bases, with 10 bases separating them. CDR3 length: 15 residues. The CDR3 bases are TGTGCCAGCAGTTACGCACAGGTTCCTGGAAACACCATATATTTT. It translates to CASSYAQVPGNTIYF.

The chain's CDR3 is CASIGTATEAFF. In DNA form, the CDR3 reads TGTGCCAGCATCGGGACAGCCACTGAAGCTTTCTTT. This sequence joins TRBV2 and TRBJ1-1; 7 bases match TRBD1. Germline V gene sequence: CDR1 SNHLY, CDR2 FYNNEI. V lost 7 bases and J lost 4; bases outside the gene matches: 3. The length of the CDR3 is 12 residues.

This chain connects TRBV3-1 (or the pseudogene TRBV3-2) to TRBJ1-1; D uncertain. This CDR3 contains 12 residues. Germline V gives CDR1 LGHDT, CDR2 YNNKEL (reference sequence). The V end was cut by 1 base, the J end by 10 bases, with 10 bases between. CDR3 residues: CASSQGSAAAFF. CDR3 sequence (DNA): TGTGCCAGCAGCCAAGGTTCAGCTGCAGCTTTCTTT.

The chain recombines TRBV6-5 with TRBJ1-4; D is undetermined. Germline V gene data show CDR1 as MNHEY and CDR2 as SVGAGI. Trimming shortened V by 4 bases and J by 8 bases, and 20 bases separated the two germline ends. The CDR3 has 16 amino acids. CDR3 in amino acids: CASSWIPEGSGEKLFF. Written as DNA, the CDR3 is TGTGCCAGCAGTTGGATCCCAGAAGGGTCTGGGGAAAAACTGTTTTTT.

The rearrangement links TRBV19 to TRBJ1-5; TRBD1 matches at 8 bases. The V gene end was trimmed by 7 bases and the J gene end by 5 bases; junction bases not matched to a gene: 10. Germline V gene lookup returns CDR1 LNHDA and CDR2 SQIVND (reference sequence). CDR3 size: 15 residues. CDR3 sequence reads: CASMWAGGADQPQHF. The CDR3 DNA sequence: TGTGCCAGTATGTGGGCAGGGGGCGCGGATCAGCCCCAGCATTTT.

This clone was seen a handful of times. The chain combines TRBV19 with TRBJ2-3; D call uncertain. The CDR3 runs 13 residues. The germline CDR1 and CDR2 sequences are LNHDA and SQIVND (reference sequence). The V end was cut by 10 bases, the J end by 0 bases, with 11 bases between. The CDR3 DNA reads TGTGCCACCAGACCGACTAGCACAGATACGCAGTATTTT. It encodes CATRPTSTDTQYF.